This T cell receptor (beta chain) comes out of a study of graft-versus-host responses after intestinal transplantation. Looking at the study overall: Transplantation in recipients was multivisceral, liver-intestinal, or isolated intestinal. Every recipient underwent anti-thymocyte globulin induction, then tacrolimus and steroids for approximately 3 years.

Study-wide points: The marrow of recipients harbored GvH clones, and ileum or blood showed some of them first. Clonal ratios of graft-versus-host to host-versus-graft in allografts were high for patients exhibiting graft-donor T cell macrochimerism.

Details on this clone: The antigen is undetermined.

CDR1 is MNHNS, CDR2 SASEGT, per germline. V was pared by 2 bases and J by 0 bases, with 11 bases between. The CDR3 loop spans 15 amino acids. Data came from immunoSEQ multiplex PCR; TCRdb stores just in-frame clones and leaves some out. Of around 100,000 clones in the sample, just under 95% were seen once. The J gene is TRBJ2-7, the V gene TRBV6-1, with D perhaps TRBD1 (6 bases). This TCR derives from a human donor who was the organ donor for an intestinal transplant. The sample here was unstimulated CD8+ T cells sorted from spleen or lymph node cells, taken before transplant. The CDR3 DNA follows: TGTGCCAGCAGTGAATACCCAGGGGCCTCCTACGAGCAGTACTTC. This gives the protein CASSEYPGASYEQYF.